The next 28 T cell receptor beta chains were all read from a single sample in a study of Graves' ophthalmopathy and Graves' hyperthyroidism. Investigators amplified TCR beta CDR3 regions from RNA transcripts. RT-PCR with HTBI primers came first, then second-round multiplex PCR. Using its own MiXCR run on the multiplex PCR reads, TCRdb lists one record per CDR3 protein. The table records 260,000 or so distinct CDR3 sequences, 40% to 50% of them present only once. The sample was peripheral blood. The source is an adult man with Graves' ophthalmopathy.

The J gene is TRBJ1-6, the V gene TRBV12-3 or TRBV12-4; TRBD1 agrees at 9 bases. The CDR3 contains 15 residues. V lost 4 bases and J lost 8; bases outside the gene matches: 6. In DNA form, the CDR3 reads TGTGCCAGCAGTTCAAGACAGGGGGGTTATTCACCCCTCCACTTT. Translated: CASSSRQGGYSPLHF.

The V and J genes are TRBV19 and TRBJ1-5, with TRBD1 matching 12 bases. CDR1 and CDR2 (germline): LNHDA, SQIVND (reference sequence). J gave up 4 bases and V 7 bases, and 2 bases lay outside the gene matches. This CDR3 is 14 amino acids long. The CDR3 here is CASKGQGANQPQHF. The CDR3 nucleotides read TGTGCCAGTAAGGGACAGGGGGCGAATCAGCCCCAGCATTTT.

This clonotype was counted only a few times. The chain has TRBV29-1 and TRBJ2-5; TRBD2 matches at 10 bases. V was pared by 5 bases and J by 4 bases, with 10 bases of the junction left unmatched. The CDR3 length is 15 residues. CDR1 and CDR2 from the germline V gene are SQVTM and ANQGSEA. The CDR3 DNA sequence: TGCAGCGTTTCACTAGCGGGGACCCCCCCAGAGACCCAGTACTTC. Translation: CSVSLAGTPPETQYF.

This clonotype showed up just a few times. The CDR3 DNA reads TGCAGTGCTAGACCCTGGGACAGCGACTTCTATGGCTACACCTTC. Translating gives CSARPWDSDFYGYTF. The chain has TRBV20-1 and TRBJ1-2, with TRBD1 matching over 7 bases. This CDR3 is built from 15 residues. J gave up 4 bases and V 2 bases, and 10 bases lay outside the gene matches. Germline loops: CDR1 DFQATT, CDR2 SNEGSKA (reference sequence).

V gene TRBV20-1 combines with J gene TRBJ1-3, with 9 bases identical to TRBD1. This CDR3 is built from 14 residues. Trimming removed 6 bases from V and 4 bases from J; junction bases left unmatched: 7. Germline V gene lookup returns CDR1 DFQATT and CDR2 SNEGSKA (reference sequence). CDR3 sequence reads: CSAAGQGWGNTIYF. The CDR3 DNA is TGCAGTGCAGCCGGACAGGGGTGGGGAAACACCATATATTTT.

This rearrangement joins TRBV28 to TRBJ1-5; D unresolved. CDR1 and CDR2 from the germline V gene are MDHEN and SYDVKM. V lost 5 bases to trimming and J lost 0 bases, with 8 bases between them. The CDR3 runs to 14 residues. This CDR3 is CASSPQISNQPQHF. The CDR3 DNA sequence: TGTGCCAGCAGTCCCCAGATTAGCAATCAGCCCCAGCATTTT.

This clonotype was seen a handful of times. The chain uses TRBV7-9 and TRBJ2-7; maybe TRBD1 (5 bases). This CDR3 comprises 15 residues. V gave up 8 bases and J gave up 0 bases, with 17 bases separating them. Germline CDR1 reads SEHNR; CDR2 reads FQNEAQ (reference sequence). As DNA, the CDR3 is TGTGCCAGCCGATCCCAGGGCTGGGGCTCCTACGAGCAGTACTTC. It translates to CASRSQGWGSYEQYF.

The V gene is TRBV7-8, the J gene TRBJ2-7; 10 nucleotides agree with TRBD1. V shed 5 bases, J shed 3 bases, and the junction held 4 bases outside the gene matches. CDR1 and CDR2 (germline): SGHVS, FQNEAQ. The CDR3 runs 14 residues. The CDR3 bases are TGTGCCAGCAGCACCCGGACAGGGGGCTACGAGCAGTACTTC. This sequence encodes CASSTRTGGYEQYF.

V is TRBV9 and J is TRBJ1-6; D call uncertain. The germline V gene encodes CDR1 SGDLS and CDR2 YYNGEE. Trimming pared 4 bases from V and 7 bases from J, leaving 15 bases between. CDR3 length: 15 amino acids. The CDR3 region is CASSLRLAGNSPLHF. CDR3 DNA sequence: TGTGCCAGCAGCTTAAGGCTAGCGGGGAATTCACCCCTCCACTTT.

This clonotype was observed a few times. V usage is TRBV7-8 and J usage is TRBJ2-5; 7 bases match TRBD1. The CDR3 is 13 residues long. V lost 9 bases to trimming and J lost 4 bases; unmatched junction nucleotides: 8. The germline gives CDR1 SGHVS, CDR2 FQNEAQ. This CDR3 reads CASSQGGLETQYF. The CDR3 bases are TGTGCCAGTAGCCAAGGGGGCTTAGAGACCCAGTACTTC.

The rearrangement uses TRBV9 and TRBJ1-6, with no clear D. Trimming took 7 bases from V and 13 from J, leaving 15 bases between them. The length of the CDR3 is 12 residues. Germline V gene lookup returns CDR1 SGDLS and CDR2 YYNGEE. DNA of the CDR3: TGTGCCAGCGGAGGGAGCAATCAGCCCCTCCACTTT. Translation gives CASGGSNQPLHF.

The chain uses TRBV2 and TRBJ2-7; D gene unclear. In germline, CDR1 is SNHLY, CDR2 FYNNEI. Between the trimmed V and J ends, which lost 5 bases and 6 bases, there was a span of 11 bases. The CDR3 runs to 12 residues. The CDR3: CASSSPVGEQYF. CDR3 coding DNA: TGTGCCAGCAGTTCCCCGGTAGGCGAGCAGTACTTC.

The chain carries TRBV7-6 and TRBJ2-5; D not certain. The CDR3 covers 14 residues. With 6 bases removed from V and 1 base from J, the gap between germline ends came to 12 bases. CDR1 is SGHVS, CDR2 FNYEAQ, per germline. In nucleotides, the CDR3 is TGTGCCAGCAGTTACCCATTATGCCAAGAGACCCAGTACTTC. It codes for CASSYPLCQETQYF.

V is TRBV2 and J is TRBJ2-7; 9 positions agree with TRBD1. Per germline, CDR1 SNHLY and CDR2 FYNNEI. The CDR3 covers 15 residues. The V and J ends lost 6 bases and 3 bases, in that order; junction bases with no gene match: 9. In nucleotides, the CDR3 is TGTGCCAGCAGCGAACAGGGGGCGAAGGTCTACGAGCAGTACTTC. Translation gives CASSEQGAKVYEQYF.

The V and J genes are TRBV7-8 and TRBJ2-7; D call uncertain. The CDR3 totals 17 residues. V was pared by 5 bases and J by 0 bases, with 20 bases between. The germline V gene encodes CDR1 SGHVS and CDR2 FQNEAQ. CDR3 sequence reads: CASSVYSVGRYSYEQYF. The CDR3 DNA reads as TGTGCCAGCAGCGTATATTCGGTAGGCAGGTACTCCTACGAGCAGTACTTC.

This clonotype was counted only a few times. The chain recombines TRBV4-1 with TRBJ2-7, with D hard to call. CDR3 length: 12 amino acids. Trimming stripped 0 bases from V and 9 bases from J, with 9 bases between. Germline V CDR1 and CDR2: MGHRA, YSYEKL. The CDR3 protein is CASSQDLNGQYF. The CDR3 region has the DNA TGCGCCAGCAGCCAAGATTTGAACGGGCAGTACTTC.

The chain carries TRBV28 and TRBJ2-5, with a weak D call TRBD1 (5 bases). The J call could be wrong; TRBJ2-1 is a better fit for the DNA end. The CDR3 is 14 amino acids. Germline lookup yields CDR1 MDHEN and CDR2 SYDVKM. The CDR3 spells CASSWAGPRNEQFF. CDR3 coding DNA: TGTGCCAGCAGTTGGGCAGGGCCAAGGAATGAGCAGTTCTTC.

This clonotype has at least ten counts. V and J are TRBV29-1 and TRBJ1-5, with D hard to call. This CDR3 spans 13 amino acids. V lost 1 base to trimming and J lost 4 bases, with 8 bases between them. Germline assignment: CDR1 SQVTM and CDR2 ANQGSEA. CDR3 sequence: CSVEAGLNQPQHF. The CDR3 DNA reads TGCAGCGTTGAAGCGGGGTTAAATCAGCCCCAGCATTTT.

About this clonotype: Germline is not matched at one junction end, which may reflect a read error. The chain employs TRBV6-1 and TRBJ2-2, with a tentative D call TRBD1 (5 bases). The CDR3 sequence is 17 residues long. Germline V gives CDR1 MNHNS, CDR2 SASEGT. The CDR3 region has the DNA TGTGCCAGCAGCGAAGCCCAGGGCGAAACGAACACCGGGGAGCTGTTTTTT. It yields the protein CASSEAQGETNTGELFF.

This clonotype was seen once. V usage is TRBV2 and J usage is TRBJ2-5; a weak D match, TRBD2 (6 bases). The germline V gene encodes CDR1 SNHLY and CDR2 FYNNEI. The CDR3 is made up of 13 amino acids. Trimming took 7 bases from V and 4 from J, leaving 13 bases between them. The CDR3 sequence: CASTPTRRETQYF. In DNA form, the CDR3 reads TGTGCCAGCACCCCGACTAGACGAGAGACCCAGTACTTC.

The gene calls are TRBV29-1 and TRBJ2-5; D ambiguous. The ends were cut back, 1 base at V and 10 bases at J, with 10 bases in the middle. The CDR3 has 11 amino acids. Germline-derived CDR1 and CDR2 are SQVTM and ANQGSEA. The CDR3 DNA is TGCAGCGTTGAAGGATTTGATGACCAGTACTTC. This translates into CSVEGFDDQYF. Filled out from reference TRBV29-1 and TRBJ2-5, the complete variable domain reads SAVISQKPSRDICQRGTSLTIQCQVDSQVTMMFWYRQQPGQSLTLIATANQGSEATYESGFVIDKFPISRPNLTFSTLTVSNMSPEDSSIYLCSVEGFDDQYFGPGTRLLVL.

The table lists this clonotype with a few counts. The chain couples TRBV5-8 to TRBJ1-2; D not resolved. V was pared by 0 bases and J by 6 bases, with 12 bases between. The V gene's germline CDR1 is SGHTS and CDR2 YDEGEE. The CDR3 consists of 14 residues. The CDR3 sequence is CASSLAFQDHGYTF. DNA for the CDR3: TGTGCCAGCAGCTTGGCCTTCCAGGATCATGGCTACACCTTC.

The CDR3 reads CASREGNNSPLHF. DNA for the CDR3: TGTGCCAGCAGGGAGGGGAATAATTCACCCCTCCACTTT. V and J are TRBV6-1 and TRBJ1-6; weak D call: TRBD1 (5 bases). Germline values: CDR1 MNHNS, CDR2 SASEGT. The CDR3 runs to 13 residues. Trimming took off 6 bases at V and 5 bases at J, with 8 bases between the two ends.

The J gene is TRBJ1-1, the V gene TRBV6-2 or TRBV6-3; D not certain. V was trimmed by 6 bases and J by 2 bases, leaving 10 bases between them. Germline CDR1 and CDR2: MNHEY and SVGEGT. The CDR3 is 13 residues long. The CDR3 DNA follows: TGTGCCAGCAGCCGTCTCAGCAACACTGAAGCTTTCTTT. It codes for CASSRLSNTEAFF.

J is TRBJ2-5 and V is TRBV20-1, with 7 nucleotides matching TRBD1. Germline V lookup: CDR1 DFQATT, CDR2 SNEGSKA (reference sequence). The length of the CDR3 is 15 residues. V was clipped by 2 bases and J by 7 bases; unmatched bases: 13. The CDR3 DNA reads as TGCAGTGCTAGACAGACCCGACAGGGCCTGGTGACCCAGTACTTC. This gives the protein CSARQTRQGLVTQYF.

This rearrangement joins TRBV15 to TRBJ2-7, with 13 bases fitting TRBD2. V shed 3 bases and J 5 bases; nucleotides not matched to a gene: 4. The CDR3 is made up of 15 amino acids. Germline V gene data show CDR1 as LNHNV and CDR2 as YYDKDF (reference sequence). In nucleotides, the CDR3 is TGTGCCACCAGCAGGAGGACTAGCGGGGGCGACGAGCAGTACTTC. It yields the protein CATSRRTSGGDEQYF.

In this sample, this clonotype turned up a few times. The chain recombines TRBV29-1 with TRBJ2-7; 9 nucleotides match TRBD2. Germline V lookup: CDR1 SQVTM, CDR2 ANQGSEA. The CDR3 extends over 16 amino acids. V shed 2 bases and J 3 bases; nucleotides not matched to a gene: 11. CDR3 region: CSVESGAGGPHYEQYF. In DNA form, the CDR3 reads TGCAGCGTTGAAAGCGGGGCGGGAGGGCCGCACTACGAGCAGTACTTC.

CDR3 sequence: CASSLGDRMNSPLHF. CDR3 sequence (DNA): TGTGCCAGCAGCTTAGGGGACAGAATGAATTCACCCCTCCACTTT. The chain employs TRBV7-9 and TRBJ1-6, with 7 positions matching TRBD1. J gave up 7 bases and V 1 base, and 4 bases lay outside the gene matches. Germline CDR1 is SEHNR and CDR2 is FQNEAQ (reference sequence). The CDR3 extends over 15 amino acids. Full variable domain (missing parts from reference TRBV7-9 and TRBJ1-6): DTGVSQNPRHKITKRGQNVTFRCDPISEHNRLYWYRQTLGQGPEFLTYFQNEAQLEKSRLLSDRFSAERPKGSFSTLEIQRTEQGDSAMYLCASSLGDRMNSPLHFGNGTRLTVT.